The T cell receptor (beta chain) described here comes from a study of low-dose radiotherapy and immunotherapy resistance in tumors (dated by TCRdb to between 2020 and 2023). Background on the whole study: In Cohort 1, 0.5 Gy per fraction was delivered every 2 weeks, and a total PTV dose of 6.5 Gy was prescribed. For Cohort 2, the dose was 1 Gy per fraction given every two weeks, adding up to 13 Gy in total across 26 weeks. Patients were given nivolumab as a 240 mg flat dose every two weeks and ipilimumab at 1 mg/kg every six weeks, with both drugs delivered intravenously. Cyclophosphamide 200 mg/m2 was given intravenously every two weeks, one day before each radiation and immunotherapy administration. Starting on cycle 1 day 1, patients took 300 mg of aspirin by mouth once daily for four cycles. First-strand cDNA was synthesized using Superscript III and a set of TRAV- and TRBV-specific primers, so that both TCRalpha and TCRbeta chains were covered. Randomization of trial participants into treatment groups was not performed. Eight patients were included in the translational analysis: three from the first dose cohort and the first five from the second dose cohort.

For sequencing, an Illumina HiSeq 2500 was employed. TCRs were amplified with Phusion for about 18 PCR cycles using a constant-region primer together with the adapter attached to the V primers. Amplification of the isolated mRNA was done with the MessageAmp II aRNA Amplification Kit, which involved a 16-hour in vitro transcription at 37 degrees C. The Dynabeads mRNA DIRECT Purification Kit was used to isolate mRNA for TCR sequencing. Indexed Illumina adapters were added in a second Phusion PCR of roughly 25 cycles, and the PCR products were purified with AMPure XP beads. Per the authors' processing: Custom Perl scripts pooled TCR sequences encoding the same protein, removed out-of-frame sequences and computed each clonotype's abundance. Any TCR sequence supported by only a single read was excluded from analysis. Among the metrics used to describe the repertoires were Shannon entropy, Gini index, clonality, richness, and the frequency of TCRs shared between repertoires. TCRdb itself trimmed the public reads at Q25 with fastp, ran MiXCR and retained productive beta chains. CDR3 protein duplicates are merged, each entry listing the most common genes and DNA. The V and J calls were determined by TCRdb, not by the authors. The sample table holds over 50,000 distinct CDR3 sequences, of which approximately 33% were seen once. The ten largest account for approximately 8% of the sample.

The time point tag for this specimen amounts to: after trial treatment. The treatment or condition tag for this specimen amounts to: LDRT plus nivolumab, ipilimumab, low-dose cyclophosphamide and aspirin (RACIN trial). The donors came from RACIN, which was a single-arm phase I dose-escalation trial that paired nivolumab and ipilimumab with aspirin, low-dose cyclophosphamide and low-dose radiotherapy. Patients were eligible if they had advanced solid tumors that were TIL-negative. Comment on this clonotype: The specificity of this receptor is unknown. Base qualities are missing; no much larger clone stands one base away.

The CDR3 sequence holds 14 residues, the cysteine and phenylalanine included. Of the read, only the CDR3 DNA is kept; its 42 bases are in frame from base 1. The germline V gene encodes CDR1 LNHDA and CDR2 SQIVND (reference sequence). Relative to germline, V is missing 6 bases and J is missing 8 bases, with 7 bases of the junction outside any gene match. This chain is built from TRBV19 and TRBJ1-6; TRBD1 agrees with 7 junctional bases. This clonotype originated in a male donor with rectosigmoid adenocarcinoma. This specimen consisted of PBMCs, obtained after low-dose radiotherapy plus immunotherapy. The nucleotide sequence is TGTGCCAGTAGGTCGGACAGGAGCCATTCACCCCTCCACTTT. Its protein product is CASRSDRSHSPLHF.